Listed here are 29 T cell receptor beta chains from one sample, sequenced in a study of immune evolution from preneoplasia to lung adenocarcinoma. The data were produced by immunoSEQ multiplex PCR, yet TCRdb's version contains in-frame clones alone and is incomplete. Of thousands of clones detected, roughly 85% appear once; the ten largest clones hold under 5%. The sequencing sample was made of FFPE adjacent normal lung tissue. These TCRs come from a person aged 65 to 85 with lung adenocarcinoma.

The chain links TRBV29-1 to TRBJ1-1; D uncertain. The V and J ends lost 6 bases and 4 bases respectively, with 12 bases between them. CDR1 SQVTM and CDR2 ANQGSEA come from the germline V gene. The CDR3 contains 12 residues. The CDR3 region is CSVGQPSTEAFF. CDR3 coding DNA: TGCAGCGTGGGTCAGCCGAGCACTGAAGCTTTCTTT.

The chain employs TRBV6-5 and TRBJ2-7, with TRBD1 matching 12 bases. The CDR3 is made up of 14 amino acids. Germline V gene lookup returns CDR1 MNHEY and CDR2 SVGAGI. V was pared by 9 bases and J by 4 bases, with 7 bases of the junction left unmatched. CDR3 DNA: TGTGCCAGTAACATGGGACAGGGGGCTTACGAGCAGTACTTC. Residues: CASNMGQGAYEQYF.

The rearrangement uses TRBV6-6 and TRBJ1-5; D uncertain. Germline V CDR1 and CDR2: MNHNY, SVGAGI (reference sequence). The CDR3 is 13 residues long. Deletions cut 2 bases from V and 0 bases from J, with 2 bases between. CDR3 bases: TGTGCCAGCAGTTACAATAGCAATCAGCCCCAGCATTTT. Protein: CASSYNSNQPQHF.

J is TRBJ2-7 and V is TRBV10-1; 11 positions match TRBD2. CDR1 and CDR2 (germline): WNHNN, SYGVQD (reference sequence). The trim removed 5 bases at V and 2 bases at J, leaving 5 bases unmatched. There are 15 residues in the CDR3. CDR3 residues: CASSTGTSGTYEQYF. In DNA, the CDR3 is TGCGCCAGCAGTACCGGGACTAGCGGAACCTACGAGCAGTACTTC.

J is TRBJ2-5 and V is TRBV28, with 7 nucleotides matching TRBD2. With 8 bases clipped from V and 3 bases from J, the junction kept 12 bases outside the gene matches. The CDR3 is made up of 15 amino acids. Germline CDR1 is MDHEN and CDR2 is SYDVKM. The CDR3 reads CASFSSLANEETQYF. The DNA of the CDR3 is TGTGCCAGCTTTTCCTCACTAGCGAACGAAGAGACCCAGTACTTC.

This clone came up once. This sequence joins TRBV28 and TRBJ1-4, with 9 nucleotides matching TRBD1. The CDR3 runs to 14 residues. Losses at the gene ends were 6 bases for V and 9 bases for J; bases not matched to a gene: 8. Per germline, CDR1 MDHEN and CDR2 SYDVKM. For the CDR3, the DNA is TGTGCCAGCAGCACCGGGACAGGGTCTAAAAAACTGTTTTTT. It specifies CASSTGTGSKKLFF.

V usage is TRBV7-6 and J usage is TRBJ1-4, with D possibly matching TRBD1 (5 bases). With 5 bases removed from V and 8 bases from J, the gap between germline ends came to 12 bases. The germline V gene encodes CDR1 SGHVS and CDR2 FNYEAQ. The CDR3 covers 13 residues. The CDR3 spells CASSPGPREKLFF. The CDR3 DNA reads as TGTGCCAGCAGCCCGGGACCCCGGGAAAAACTGTTTTTT. Together with reference TRBV7-6 and TRBJ1-4, the CDR3 gives the full variable domain: GAGVSQSPRYKVTKRGQDVALRCDPISGHVSLYWYRQALGQGPEFLTYFNYEAQQDKSGLPNDRFSAERPEGSISTLTIQRTEQRDSAMYRCASSPGPREKLFFGSGTQLSVL.

The chain employs TRBV5-6 and TRBJ1-1, with 10 bases lining up with TRBD1. Germline loops: CDR1 SGHDT, CDR2 YYEEEE. CDR3 length: 13 amino acids. V gave up 4 bases and J gave up 6 bases; unmatched junction bases: 3. The CDR3 DNA reads TGTGCCAGCAGCCAGGGACAGGGGCCTGAAGCTTTCTTT. Its protein product is CASSQGQGPEAFF.

For this clone: One end of the junction fails to match germline, which may point to a read error. V is TRBV28 and J is TRBJ2-7, with D hard to call. Germline V gene sequence: CDR1 MDHEN, CDR2 SYDVKM. The CDR3 covers 12 residues. CDR3 sequence reads: CASSLRSEQIIF. The CDR3 region has the DNA TGTGCCAGCAGTTTAAGGAGTGAACAGATAATCTTC.

The J gene is TRBJ2-1, the V gene TRBV11-3; TRBD1 is a possible D gene (6 bases). Trimming shortened V by 4 bases and J by 0 bases, and 10 bases separated the two germline ends. Germline-derived CDR1 and CDR2 are SGHNT and YENEEA. The CDR3 is 15 residues long. CDR3 loop: CASSSGQSSYNEQFF. DNA for the CDR3: TGTGCCAGCAGCTCCGGACAGAGCTCCTACAATGAGCAGTTCTTC.

This sequence joins TRBV19 and TRBJ2-5; D unresolved. Trimming took 1 base from V and 4 from J, leaving 13 bases between them. The CDR3 spans 15 residues. Germline values: CDR1 LNHDA, CDR2 SQIVND (reference sequence). CDR3 sequence: CASSIGTGTRETQYF. CDR3 sequence (DNA): TGTGCCAGTAGTATAGGTACTGGAACCAGAGAGACCCAGTACTTC.

The gene calls are TRBV7-9 and TRBJ2-1; 9 bases agree with TRBD2. Germline CDR1 SEHNR, CDR2 FQNEAQ (reference sequence). V lost 4 bases to trimming and J lost 0 bases; unmatched junction nucleotides: 13. The CDR3 covers 19 residues. The CDR3 nucleotides read TGTGCCAGCAGCTCCGGACGACGGACTAGCGCGACCTCCTACAATGAGCAGTTCTTC. Its protein product is CASSSGRRTSATSYNEQFF.

The J gene is TRBJ1-6, the V gene TRBV2, with TRBD1 as a possible D gene (5 bases). The V and J ends lost 6 bases and 9 bases respectively, with 18 bases between them. The CDR3 contains 15 residues. Germline-derived CDR1 and CDR2 are SNHLY and FYNNEI. In DNA, the CDR3 is TGTGCCAGCAGGACCTCGGGACCCTCCAGTTCACCCCTCCACTTT. Its translation: CASRTSGPSSSPLHF.

This rearrangement joins TRBV19 to TRBJ1-5, with D unresolved. CDR3 length equals 12 residues. CDR1 is LNHDA and CDR2 is SQIVND in the germline V gene (reference sequence). Trimming stripped 5 bases from V and 6 bases from J, with 8 bases between. In DNA form, the CDR3 reads TGTGCCAGTAGTCCGCCTCGTCAGCCCCAGCATTTT. Protein sequence: CASSPPRQPQHF. Drawing the rest from reference TRBV19 and TRBJ1-5, the complete variable domain is DGGITQSPKYLFRKEGQNVTLSCEQNLNHDAMYWYRQDPGQGLRLIYYSQIVNDFQKGDIAEGYSVSREKKESFPLTVTSAQKNPTAFYLCASSPPRQPQHFGDGTRLSIL.

The chain carries TRBV5-4 and TRBJ2-5; 7 bases map to TRBD2. CDR1 is SGHNT, CDR2 YYREEE, per germline (reference sequence). The CDR3 is 16 amino acids. Germline trimming cut 0 bases from V and 5 bases from J; bases unmatched to any gene: 10. In nucleotides, the CDR3 is TGTGCCAGCAGCTTGGGTCTTCGCGGGAGCGGGGAGACCCAGTACTTC. This gives the protein CASSLGLRGSGETQYF.

V is TRBV28 and J is TRBJ2-1; 11 nucleotides line up with TRBD1. The CDR3 covers 15 residues. Unmatched junction bases numbered 8, after V lost 6 bases and J lost 7 bases. Germline loops: CDR1 MDHEN, CDR2 SYDVKM. CDR3 bases: TGTGCCAGCAGCCCCTTGTGGGACAGGGGGAATGAGCAGTTCTTC. This codes for CASSPLWDRGNEQFF.

V usage is TRBV5-1 and J usage is TRBJ2-3, with D perhaps matching TRBD1 (6 bases). CDR1 is SGHRS, CDR2 YFSETQ, per germline. The CDR3 totals 15 residues. V was cut by 0 bases and J by 2 bases, with 10 bases left in between. The CDR3 reads CASSLVQGNTDTQYF. Written as DNA, the CDR3 is TGCGCCAGCAGCTTGGTGCAGGGGAACACAGATACGCAGTATTTT.

The J gene is TRBJ2-2, the V gene TRBV6-5; weak D call: TRBD1 (5 bases). Germline assignment: CDR1 MNHEY and CDR2 SVGAGI. The V gene lost 5 bases and the J gene lost 4 bases, with 11 bases spanning the gap. The CDR3 covers 14 residues. CDR3 amino acids: CASSLQASTGELFF. DNA of the CDR3: TGTGCCAGCAGTCTACAGGCTAGCACCGGGGAGCTGTTTTTT.

V and J are TRBV11-3 and TRBJ2-1; the D gene is possibly TRBD2 (6 bases). Germline values: CDR1 SGHNT, CDR2 YENEEA. The CDR3 sequence is 15 residues long. V was clipped by 2 bases and J by 1 base, with 9 bases between them. This chain's CDR3 is CASSLRAGSYNEQFF. The CDR3 nucleotides read TGTGCCAGCAGCTTACGGGCGGGATCCTACAATGAGCAGTTCTTC.

This clone was seen once. Since no conserved phenylalanine or tryptophan closes the CDR3, a read error is the likely cause. V gene TRBV30 combines with J gene TRBJ1-4; D is perhaps TRBD1 (6 bases). There are 13 residues in the CDR3. Per germline, CDR1 GTSNPN and CDR2 SVGIG (reference sequence). V was clipped by 1 base and J by 11 bases, with 14 bases between them. CDR3 in amino acids: CAWSGGLSGKLFS. The CDR3, as DNA: TGTGCCTGGAGTGGGGGGCTCTCCGGGAAACTGTTTTCT.

This chain links TRBV19 with TRBJ2-7; a weak D match, TRBD2 (5 bases). Germline CDR1 and CDR2: LNHDA and SQIVND (reference sequence). The V end lost 4 bases, the J end lost 6 bases, and 13 bases lay between the germline ends. CDR3 length equals 13 residues. The CDR3 protein is CASSSYGVSEQYF. CDR3 DNA sequence: TGTGCCAGTAGTAGTTACGGGGTCTCCGAGCAGTACTTC.

The chain carries TRBV9 and TRBJ2-3, with 8 bases that match TRBD2. The V segment lost 2 bases and the J segment 4 bases; nucleotides outside the gene matches: 3. CDR3 length equals 14 residues. Germline CDR1 is SGDLS and CDR2 is YYNGEE. CDR3 in DNA: TGTGCCAGCAGCGTGGTCGGGGGGGCAGATACGCAGTATTTT. As protein: CASSVVGGADTQYF.

The gene calls are TRBV28 and TRBJ2-5; D perhaps matches TRBD1 (5 bases). Trimming stripped 3 bases from V and 4 bases from J, with 9 bases between. CDR1 and CDR2 (germline): MDHEN, SYDVKM. CDR3 length equals 13 residues. CDR3 nucleotide sequence: TGTGCCAGCAGTTTCAAGGGGCGAGAGACCCAGTACTTC. This gives the protein CASSFKGRETQYF.

The genes are TRBV30 and TRBJ2-7, with 7 bases matching TRBD1. Germline assignment: CDR1 GTSNPN and CDR2 SVGIG (reference sequence). J was trimmed by 3 bases and V by 2 bases; bases with no gene match: 7. There are 14 residues in the CDR3. As DNA, the CDR3 is TGTGCCTGGAGTCGGACAGGTATTAACTACGAGCAGTACTTC. Protein product: CAWSRTGINYEQYF.

The J gene is TRBJ2-1, the V gene TRBV7-2; 9 bases line up with TRBD1. Trimming removed 5 bases from V and 6 bases from J; junction bases left unmatched: 14. Germline CDR1 SGHTA, CDR2 FQGNSA. This CDR3 has 17 residues. The CDR3 loop is CASSIRPGTGFRNEQFF. CDR3 nucleotide sequence: TGTGCCAGCAGCATCCGCCCTGGGACAGGGTTTCGCAATGAGCAGTTCTTC. The whole variable domain, filled in from reference TRBV7-2 and TRBJ2-1, reads GAGVSQSPSNKVTEKGKDVELRCDPISGHTALYWYRQSLGQGLEFLIYFQGNSAPDKSGLPSDRFSAERTGGSVSTLTIQRTQQEDSAVYLCASSIRPGTGFRNEQFFGPGTRLTVL.

The rearrangement links TRBV4-1 to TRBJ2-1; 12 bases fit TRBD2. This CDR3 comprises 19 residues. The V segment lost 0 bases and the J segment 4 bases; nucleotides outside the gene matches: 10. Per the germline V gene, CDR1 is MGHRA and CDR2 is YSYEKL. CDR3 DNA sequence: TGCGCCAGCAGCCAAGAAGGCTTAACTAGCGGGGGGCCTTACAATGAGCAGTTCTTC. It encodes CASSQEGLTSGGPYNEQFF.

The chain carries TRBV11-2 and TRBJ2-5, with 12 bases aligning to TRBD2. Per the germline V gene, CDR1 is SGHAT and CDR2 is FQNNGV. This CDR3 has 16 amino acids. V lost 0 bases to trimming and J lost 4 bases; unmatched junction nucleotides: 3. In DNA, the CDR3 is TGTGCCAGCAGCTTAGAACTAGCGGGAGGCGGAGAGACCCAGTACTTC. Translation: CASSLELAGGGETQYF. Full variable domain (rest looked up from reference TRBV11-2 and TRBJ2-5): EAGVAQSPRYKIIEKRQSVAFWCNPISGHATLYWYQQILGQGPKLLIQFQNNGVVDDSQLPKDRFSAERLKGVDSTLKIQPAKLEDSAVYLCASSLELAGGGETQYFGPGTRLLVL.

This clone appeared a single time. V gene TRBV15 combines with J gene TRBJ1-3; D is undetermined. From germline, CDR1 is LNHNV and CDR2 YYDKDF (reference sequence). Trimming stripped 1 base from V and 3 bases from J, with 19 bases between. This CDR3 is 18 amino acids long. CDR3: CATSRGLDPRALGNTIYF. CDR3 DNA sequence: TGTGCCACCAGCAGAGGTTTGGACCCCCGGGCGCTTGGAAACACCATATATTTT.

In the case of this clone: The DNA is left out, because the CDR3 cannot be placed on it with certainty; the CDR3 is given as TCRdb lists it. The chain joins TRBV29-1 to TRBJ1-1. Termini included, the CDR3 measures 18 amino acids. The germline gives CDR1 SQVTM, CDR2 ANQGSEA. The CDR3: CSVTQYVGGDPRNTEAFF.